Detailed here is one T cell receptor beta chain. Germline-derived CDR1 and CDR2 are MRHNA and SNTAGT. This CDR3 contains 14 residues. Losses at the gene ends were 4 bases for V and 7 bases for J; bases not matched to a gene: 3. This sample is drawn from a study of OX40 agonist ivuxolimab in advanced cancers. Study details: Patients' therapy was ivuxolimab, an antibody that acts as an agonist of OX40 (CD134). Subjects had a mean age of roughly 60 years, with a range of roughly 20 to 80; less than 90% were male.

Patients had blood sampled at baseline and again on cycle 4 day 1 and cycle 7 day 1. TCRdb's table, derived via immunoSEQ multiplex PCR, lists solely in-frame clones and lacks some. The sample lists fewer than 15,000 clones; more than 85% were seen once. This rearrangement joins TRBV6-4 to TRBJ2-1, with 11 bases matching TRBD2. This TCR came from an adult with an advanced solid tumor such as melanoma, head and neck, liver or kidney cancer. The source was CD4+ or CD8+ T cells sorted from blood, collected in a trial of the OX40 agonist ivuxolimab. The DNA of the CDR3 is TGTGCCAGCAGTGGGCTAGCGGGGGGAAATGAGCAGTTCTTC. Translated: CASSGLAGGNEQFF.